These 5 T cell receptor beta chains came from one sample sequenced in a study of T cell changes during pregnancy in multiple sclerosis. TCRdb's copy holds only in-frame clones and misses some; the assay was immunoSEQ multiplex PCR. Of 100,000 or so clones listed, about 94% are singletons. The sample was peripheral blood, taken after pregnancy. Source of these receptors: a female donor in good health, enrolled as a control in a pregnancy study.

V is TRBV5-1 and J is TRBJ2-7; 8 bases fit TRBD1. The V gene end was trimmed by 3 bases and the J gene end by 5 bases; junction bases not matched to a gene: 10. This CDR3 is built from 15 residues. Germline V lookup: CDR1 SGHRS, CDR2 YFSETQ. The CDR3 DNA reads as TGCGCCAGCAGCTCGGCGGGACAGGACGGGGACGAGCAGTACTTC. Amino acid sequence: CASSSAGQDGDEQYF.

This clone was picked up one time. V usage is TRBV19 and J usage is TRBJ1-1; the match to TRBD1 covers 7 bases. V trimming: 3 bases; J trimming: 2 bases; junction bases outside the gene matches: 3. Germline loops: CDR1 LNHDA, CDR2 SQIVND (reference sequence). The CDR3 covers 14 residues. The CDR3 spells CASSIDRENTEAFF. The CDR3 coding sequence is TGTGCCAGTAGTATCGACAGGGAAAACACTGAAGCTTTCTTT.

CDR3 amino acids: CASSPQGGAYEQYF. CDR3 nucleotides: TGTGCCAGCAGTCCACAGGGGGGGGCCTACGAGCAGTACTTC. The gene calls are TRBV6-4 and TRBJ2-7, with a tentative D call TRBD1 (8 bases). V was pared by 5 bases and J by 2 bases, with 13 bases between. Germline CDR1 is MRHNA and CDR2 is SNTAGT. The CDR3 loop spans 14 amino acids.

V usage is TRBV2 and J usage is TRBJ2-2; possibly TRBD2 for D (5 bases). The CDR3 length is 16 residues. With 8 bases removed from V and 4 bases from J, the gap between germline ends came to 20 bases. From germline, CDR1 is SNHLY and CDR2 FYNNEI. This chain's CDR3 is CASSRETITVTGELFF. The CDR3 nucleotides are TGTGCCAGCTCAAGGGAGACCATTACAGTCACCGGGGAGCTGTTTTTT.

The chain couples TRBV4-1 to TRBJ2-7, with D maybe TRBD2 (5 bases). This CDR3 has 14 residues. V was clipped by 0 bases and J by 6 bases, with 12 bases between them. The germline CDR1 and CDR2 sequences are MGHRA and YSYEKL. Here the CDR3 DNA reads TGCGCCAGCAGCCAAGAAAATTCTGGGAGCGAGCAGTACTTC. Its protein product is CASSQENSGSEQYF.